This T cell receptor beta chain derives from a study of cytomegalovirus exposure and HLA in healthy donors. The CDR3 is 16 residues long. The V and J ends lost 5 bases and 2 bases respectively, with 14 bases between them. Germline V lookup: CDR1 SGHRS, CDR2 YFSETQ. With 60 Vbeta and 13 Jbeta primers, the PCR was carried out. Original processing methods: There were 80 million to 95 million unique TCR beta chains by a later count, and 10 million to 12 million of them were shared. Profiled with immunoSEQ multiplex PCR; TCRdb holds only in-frame clones, not every one. V and J calls plus clone size are reproduced from that table; the DNA served to infer D and trimming. The table records roughly 110,000 clones, roughly four fifths of them present only once.

The chain carries TRBV5-1 and TRBJ2-6; D possibly corresponds to TRBD2 (7 bases). This TCR came from a man between 50 and 59 years old in good health and CMV-seronegative. Sequenced: PBMCs. This CDR3 is CASSPRRGPGANVLTF. In DNA form, the CDR3 reads TGCGCCAGCAGTCCCCGGCGGGGGCCTGGGGCCAACGTCCTGACTTTC.